The next 27 T cell receptor beta chains were all read from a single sample in a study of blood T cell repertoires in COVID-19. The data were produced by immunoSEQ multiplex PCR, yet TCRdb's version contains in-frame clones alone and is incomplete. The repertoire has roughly 380,000 clones, around 87% of them found once; the top ten carry roughly 1.4%. The sample comprised PBMCs or T cells enriched from blood (not recorded which). These receptors were taken from a man aged 30 to 39 who had recovered from COVID-19.

The V gene is TRBV6-2 or TRBV6-3, the J gene TRBJ2-5; D is possibly TRBD2 (5 bases). This CDR3 is 16 amino acids long. V shed 2 bases and J shed 5 bases, with 18 bases lying between them. Germline loops: CDR1 MNHEY, CDR2 SVGEGT. CDR3 protein: CASSYPITKGGETQYF. CDR3 nucleotide sequence: TGTGCCAGCAGTTACCCGATAACCAAAGGAGGCGAGACCCAGTACTTC.

CDR3 region: CASSQEQGVGEQYF. As DNA, the CDR3 is TGCGCCAGCAGCCAAGAACAGGGGGTAGGCGAGCAGTACTTC. The chain is built from TRBV4-1 and TRBJ2-7, with 8 bases aligning to TRBD1. The CDR3 sequence is 14 residues long. Germline CDR1 reads MGHRA; CDR2 reads YSYEKL. After removal of 0 bases from V and 6 bases from J, the junction contained 4 bases not matched to a gene.

The V call is TRBV18, the J call TRBJ1-1; D gene uncertain. This CDR3 spans 15 amino acids. Germline CDR1 and CDR2: KGHSH and LQKENI. Trimming stripped 4 bases from V and 3 bases from J, with 15 bases between. CDR3 in DNA: TGTGCCAGCTCACTTACTGCATCGTCGGACACTGAAGCTTTCTTT. Translated, it gives CASSLTASSDTEAFF. Using reference TRBV18 and TRBJ1-1 for the parts outside the CDR3, the full variable domain is NAGVMQNPRHLVRRRGQEARLRCSPMKGHSHVYWYRQLPEEGLKFMVYLQKENIIDESGMPKERFSAEFPKEGPSILRIQQVVRGDSAAYFCASSLTASSDTEAFFGQGTRLTVV.

This clone occurred a few times. This chain joins TRBV3-1 (or the pseudogene TRBV3-2) and TRBJ1-6, with D possibly being TRBD1 (6 bases). CDR3 length: 13 residues. Germline V lookup: CDR1 LGHDT, CDR2 YNNKEL (reference sequence). The V and J ends lost 5 bases and 8 bases respectively, with 10 bases between them. CDR3 residues: CASSDRPDSPLHF. The CDR3 DNA reads TGTGCCAGCAGCGACAGGCCGGATTCACCCCTCCACTTT.

The chain combines TRBV7-2 with TRBJ2-1, with 7 bases lining up with TRBD1. V trimming: 8 bases; J trimming: 0 bases; junction bases outside the gene matches: 4. The CDR3 is made up of 14 amino acids. Germline V lookup: CDR1 SGHTA, CDR2 FQGNSA. CDR3: CASRDRDSYNEQFF. CDR3 DNA: TGTGCCAGCCGTGACAGGGACTCCTACAATGAGCAGTTCTTC.

The genes are TRBV12-3 or TRBV12-4 and TRBJ2-2; D uncertain. V shed 3 bases and J shed 4 bases, with 6 bases lying between them. This CDR3 is built from 13 residues. In DNA, the CDR3 is TGTGCCAGCAGTTTCGCGCTCACCGGGGAGCTGTTTTTT. Translation: CASSFALTGELFF.

This chain links TRBV5-1 with TRBJ1-1; a weak D match, TRBD1 (6 bases). CDR3 length equals 14 residues. Trimming pared 2 bases from V and 1 base from J, leaving 9 bases between. Germline CDR1 is SGHRS and CDR2 is YFSETQ. The CDR3 nucleotides are TGCGCCAGCAGCTTTCAGGGGACGAACACTGAAGCTTTCTTT. Protein sequence: CASSFQGTNTEAFF.

CDR3 protein: CASSLSANTGNEQFF. In DNA form, the CDR3 reads TGCGCCAGCAGCTTATCAGCCAACACAGGGAATGAGCAGTTCTTC. The chain employs TRBV5-1 and TRBJ2-1, with D possibly TRBD1 on 6 matching bases. Germline-derived CDR1 and CDR2 are SGHRS and YFSETQ. The CDR3 extends over 15 amino acids. Trimming removed 2 bases at V and 7 bases at J, with 16 bases between.

This chain connects TRBV14 to TRBJ2-1, with a weak D call TRBD2 (5 bases). Germline-derived CDR1 and CDR2 are SGHDN and FVKESK. The CDR3 is made up of 16 amino acids. V was shortened by 4 bases and J by 4 bases, with 17 bases between the two germline ends. The CDR3 is CASSLLGSGGYNEQFF. Written as DNA, the CDR3 is TGTGCCAGCAGCCTCCTAGGCAGTGGCGGGTACAATGAGCAGTTCTTC. The whole variable domain, remainder taken from reference TRBV14 and TRBJ2-1, is EAGVTQFPSHSVIEKGQTVTLRCDPISGHDNLYWYRRVMGKEIKFLLHFVKESKQDESGMPNNRFLAERTGGTYSTLKVQPAELEDSGVYFCASSLLGSGGYNEQFFGPGTRLTVL.

This chain connects TRBV2 to TRBJ1-2; 11 nucleotides agree with TRBD1. With V trimmed by 5 bases and J by 4 bases, 6 bases remained unmatched. CDR1 and CDR2 from the germline V gene are SNHLY and FYNNEI. This CDR3 comprises 15 residues. CDR3 loop: CASSYGTGGSYGYTF. DNA for the CDR3: TGTGCCAGCAGTTACGGGACAGGGGGGAGCTATGGCTACACCTTC.

The genes are TRBV19 and TRBJ1-1; D is unclear. This CDR3 contains 11 residues. Germline CDR1 and CDR2: LNHDA and SQIVND (reference sequence). The V end lost 3 bases, the J end lost 8 bases, and 7 bases lay between the germline ends. CDR3 protein: CASSIGSEAFF. The CDR3 region has the DNA TGTGCCAGTAGTATCGGTAGCGAAGCTTTCTTT. The variable domain in full, with the rest retrieved from reference TRBV19 and TRBJ1-1, is DGGITQSPKYLFRKEGQNVTLSCEQNLNHDAMYWYRQDPGQGLRLIYYSQIVNDFQKGDIAEGYSVSREKKESFPLTVTSAQKNPTAFYLCASSIGSEAFFGQGTRLTVV.

This clone occurred once. The DNA for the CDR3 is TGTGCCAGCAGTCTGAGTGTCCAATACGAGCAGTACTTC. Its protein is CASSLSVQYEQYF. This chain connects TRBV27 to TRBJ2-7, with unresolved D. Germline-derived CDR1 and CDR2 are MNHEY and SMNVEV (reference sequence). With 5 bases removed from V and 4 bases from J, the gap between germline ends came to 12 bases. CDR3 size: 13 residues.

This chain connects TRBV30 to TRBJ2-2; 7 nucleotides align to TRBD1. J was trimmed by 6 bases and V by 1 base; bases with no gene match: 2. From germline, CDR1 is GTSNPN and CDR2 SVGIG (reference sequence). This CDR3 is built from 13 residues. CDR3 bases: TGTGCCTGGAGTGCGCAGGGGGCCGGGGAGCTGTTTTTT. Translation: CAWSAQGAGELFF.

There are a few counts of this clone. The chain has TRBV11-2 and TRBJ1-1; 8 bases map to TRBD1. V gave up 5 bases and J gave up 6 bases; unmatched junction bases: 11. This CDR3 has 15 residues. Germline V CDR1 and CDR2: SGHAT, FQNNGV. CDR3 sequence reads: CASSLGQGWNPEAFF. CDR3 coding DNA: TGTGCCAGCAGCCTAGGACAGGGTTGGAATCCTGAAGCTTTCTTT.

J is TRBJ2-7 and V is TRBV7-2, with 7 bases lining up with TRBD1. This CDR3 region has 16 residues. The V segment lost 0 bases and the J segment 9 bases; nucleotides outside the gene matches: 14. In germline, CDR1 is SGHTA, CDR2 FQGNSA. The DNA of the CDR3 is TGTGCCAGCAGCTTAGCCCCGACAGGGAGTGCGCGAGGGCAGTACTTC. Translating gives CASSLAPTGSARGQYF.

The V gene is TRBV19, the J gene TRBJ1-2; 7 positions match TRBD1. The V and J ends lost 8 bases and 4 bases, in that order; junction bases with no gene match: 7. The CDR3 is 13 residues long. Germline values: CDR1 LNHDA, CDR2 SQIVND (reference sequence). CDR3 nucleotides: TGTGCCAGTGGGGACAGAGAAACCTATGGCTACACCTTC. Protein product: CASGDRETYGYTF.

The V and J genes are TRBV5-1 and TRBJ1-1; TRBD1 aligns across 7 bases. V shed 5 bases and J 8 bases; nucleotides not matched to a gene: 9. CDR1 is SGHRS and CDR2 is YFSETQ in the germline V gene. The CDR3 is 13 amino acids. The chain's CDR3 is CASSHNMGQEAFF. The CDR3 coding sequence is TGCGCCAGCAGTCATAATATGGGACAGGAAGCTTTCTTT.

CDR3 protein: CAWTRQGMNTGELFF. In DNA, the CDR3 is TGTGCCTGGACTCGACAGGGGATGAACACCGGGGAGCTGTTTTTT. The chain recombines TRBV30 with TRBJ2-2; 8 bases map to TRBD1. The CDR3 runs 15 residues. The trim removed 4 bases at V and 1 base at J, leaving 5 bases unmatched. Germline loops: CDR1 GTSNPN, CDR2 SVGIG (reference sequence).

The chain recombines TRBV12-3 or TRBV12-4 with TRBJ1-2; tentatively, D is TRBD1 (6 bases). There are 13 residues in the CDR3. Trimming left V 8 bases short and J 7 bases short, with 17 bases between. The CDR3 protein is CASGVVTGIGYTF. The CDR3 DNA is TGTGCCAGCGGCGTCGTCACAGGGATTGGCTACACCTTC.

V is TRBV11-3 and J is TRBJ2-3, with 8 bases matching TRBD1. This CDR3 has 14 amino acids. Trimming removed 6 bases from V and 1 base from J; junction bases left unmatched: 3. The germline V gene has CDR1 SGHNT and CDR2 YENEEA. The CDR3 is CASREGQGTDTQYF. The CDR3 DNA reads TGTGCCAGCAGAGAGGGACAGGGCACAGATACGCAGTATTTT.

The chain employs TRBV19 and TRBJ1-2; D not resolved. Germline loops: CDR1 LNHDA, CDR2 SQIVND (reference sequence). This CDR3 contains 12 residues. Trimming cost V 4 bases and J 5 bases, with 8 bases left between them. The CDR3 DNA sequence: TGTGCCAGTAGTAAATCAGGATATGGCTACACCTTC. Protein product: CASSKSGYGYTF.

The rearrangement joins TRBV7-8 to TRBJ2-5, with D perhaps matching TRBD1 (5 bases). Per the germline V gene, CDR1 is SGHVS and CDR2 is FQNEAQ. This CDR3 is 16 amino acids long. V gave up 1 base and J gave up 2 bases, with 14 bases separating them. In nucleotides, the CDR3 is TGTGCCAGCAGCTTAGTGGCAGGGAATTGGCAAGAGACCCAGTACTTC. Translated, it gives CASSLVAGNWQETQYF.

The chain carries TRBV27 and TRBJ1-5, with TRBD1 matching 9 bases. The junction had 9 bases not matched to a gene; V was cut back by 4 bases and J by 11 bases. The CDR3 is made up of 14 amino acids. CDR1 and CDR2 (germline): MNHEY, SMNVEV (reference sequence). The DNA of the CDR3 is TGTGCCAGCAGTTCAACAGGGGGCAAGGTGTCCCAGCATTTT. Its protein product is CASSSTGGKVSQHF.

This chain connects TRBV19 to TRBJ1-2; 7 bases are a match to TRBD1. Germline CDR1 reads LNHDA; CDR2 reads SQIVND (reference sequence). With V trimmed by 5 bases and J by 8 bases, 8 bases remained unmatched. The CDR3 consists of 13 residues. CDR3 bases: TGTGCCAGTAGTGTAGGGGGCGTAAAGGGCTACACCTTC. Amino acids: CASSVGGVKGYTF. Full variable domain (rest looked up from reference TRBV19 and TRBJ1-2): DGGITQSPKYLFRKEGQNVTLSCEQNLNHDAMYWYRQDPGQGLRLIYYSQIVNDFQKGDIAEGYSVSREKKESFPLTVTSAQKNPTAFYLCASSVGGVKGYTFGSGTRLTVV.

The CDR3 sequence: CATSRVNRDNQPQHF. In DNA, the CDR3 is TGTGCCACCAGCAGGGTCAACAGGGACAATCAGCCCCAGCATTTT. The V call is TRBV15, the J call TRBJ1-5, with TRBD1 as a possible D gene (6 bases). The V and J ends lost 3 bases and 3 bases respectively, with 12 bases between them. Germline loops: CDR1 LNHNV, CDR2 YYDKDF (reference sequence). The CDR3 totals 15 residues. The complete variable domain, with remaining parts taken from reference TRBV15 and TRBJ1-5, reads DAMVIQNPRYQVTQFGKPVTLSCSQTLNHNVMYWYQQKSSQAPKLLFHYYDKDFNNEADTPDNFQSRRPNTSFCFLDIRSPGLGDTAMYLCATSRVNRDNQPQHFGDGTRLSIL.

The V gene is TRBV6-5, the J gene TRBJ1-1, with 9 bases identical to TRBD1. CDR1 MNHEY and CDR2 SVGAGI come from the germline V gene. V lost 5 bases to trimming and J lost 0 bases; unmatched junction nucleotides: 4. This CDR3 has 15 residues. Here the CDR3 reads CASSRDRALNTEAFF. Written as DNA, the CDR3 is TGTGCCAGCAGTCGGGACAGGGCCCTGAACACTGAAGCTTTCTTT.

J is TRBJ2-5 and V is TRBV11-2; TRBD2 matches 9 bases. Germline V lookup: CDR1 SGHAT, CDR2 FQNNGV. The CDR3 is 15 residues long. Trimming cost V 1 base and J 5 bases; bases outside gene matches: 5. CDR3 protein: CASSLVAGDWETQYF. CDR3 sequence (DNA): TGTGCCAGCAGCTTAGTAGCGGGGGATTGGGAGACCCAGTACTTC.